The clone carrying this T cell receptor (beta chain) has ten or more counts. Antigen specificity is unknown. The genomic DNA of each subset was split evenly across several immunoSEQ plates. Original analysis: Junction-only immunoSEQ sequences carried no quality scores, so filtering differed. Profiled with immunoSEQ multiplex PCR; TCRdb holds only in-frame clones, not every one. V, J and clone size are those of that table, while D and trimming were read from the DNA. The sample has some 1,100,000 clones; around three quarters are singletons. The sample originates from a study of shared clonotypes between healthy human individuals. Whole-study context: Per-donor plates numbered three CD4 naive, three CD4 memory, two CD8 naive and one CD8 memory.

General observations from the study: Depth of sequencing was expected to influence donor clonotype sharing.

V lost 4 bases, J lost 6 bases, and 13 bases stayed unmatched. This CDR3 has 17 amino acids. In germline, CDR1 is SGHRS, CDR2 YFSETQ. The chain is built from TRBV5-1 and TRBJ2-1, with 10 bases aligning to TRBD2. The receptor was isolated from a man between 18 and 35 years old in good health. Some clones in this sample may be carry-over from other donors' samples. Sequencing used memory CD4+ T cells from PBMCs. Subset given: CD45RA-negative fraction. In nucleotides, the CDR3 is TGCGCCAGCAGCGCGGAACTAGCGGGAACAATGCGCAATGAGCAGTTCTTC. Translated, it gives CASSAELAGTMRNEQFF.